One and the same sample provided the 31 T cell receptor beta chains below, sequenced in a study of blood T cell repertoires in COVID-19. The protocol was immunoSEQ multiplex PCR, while the TCRdb copy is restricted to in-frame clones and leaves out a portion. This repertoire shows approximately 180,000 clones, 80% to 90% found once; its top ten account for approximately 12%. Sequenced input: peripheral blood. The receptors were sampled from a woman aged 70-85 years with COVID-19, enrolled during active disease.

A word on this clone: Other nucleotide sequences in the sample specify the same CDR3. V and J are TRBV18 and TRBJ1-2; 8 bases map to TRBD1. There are 13 residues in the CDR3. The junction had 5 bases not matched to a gene; V was cut back by 6 bases and J by 5 bases. Germline V lookup: CDR1 KGHSH, CDR2 LQKENI. The chain's CDR3 is CASSPDREYGYTF. As DNA, the CDR3 is TGTGCCAGCTCTCCGGACAGGGAATATGGCTACACCTTC.

The chain carries TRBV19 and TRBJ2-5; D might be TRBD1 (6 bases). The germline V gene has CDR1 LNHDA and CDR2 SQIVND (reference sequence). The length of the CDR3 is 16 residues. With 3 bases removed from V and 4 bases from J, the gap between germline ends came to 18 bases. In DNA, the CDR3 is TGTGCCAGTAGTATGGCGGCAGGGGCATTGGGAGAGACCCAGTACTTC. Its translation: CASSMAAGALGETQYF.

The sample holds a few counts of this clone. CDR3 sequence (DNA): TGTGCCAGCAGCCCGACAGGGGAACTTGAGCAGTTCTTC. Encoded protein: CASSPTGELEQFF. This chain uses TRBV11-2 with TRBJ2-1; 8 nucleotides line up with TRBD1. V dropped 5 bases and J dropped 9; count of bases not matched to a gene: 6. Germline V gene sequence: CDR1 SGHAT, CDR2 FQNNGV. The CDR3 runs 13 residues. Based on the CDR3 plus reference TRBV11-2 and TRBJ2-1, the full variable domain is EAGVAQSPRYKIIEKRQSVAFWCNPISGHATLYWYQQILGQGPKLLIQFQNNGVVDDSQLPKDRFSAERLKGVDSTLKIQPAKLEDSAVYLCASSPTGELEQFFGPGTRLTVL.

This chain uses TRBV5-1 with TRBJ1-2, with 9 bases that match TRBD1. The CDR3 has 15 residues. V lost 1 base and J lost 2; bases outside the gene matches: 3. CDR1 is SGHRS and CDR2 is YFSETQ in the germline V gene. CDR3 coding DNA: TGCGCCAGCAGCTTGTTGACAGGGGGAAACTATGGCTACACCTTC. Protein product: CASSLLTGGNYGYTF.

The chain couples TRBV27 to TRBJ2-2; 8 bases are shared with TRBD2. The germline CDR1 and CDR2 sequences are MNHEY and SMNVEV (reference sequence). J lost 6 bases, V lost 4 bases, and 10 bases had no gene match. This CDR3 region has 16 residues. The CDR3 nucleotides are TGTGCCAGCAGTTCCCACCTCCTAGCGGGTTCCGGGGAGCTGTTTTTT. This encodes CASSSHLLAGSGELFF.

The V call is TRBV11-2, the J call TRBJ2-1; the D is unclear. CDR3 length: 11 amino acids. Germline CDR1 reads SGHAT; CDR2 reads FQNNGV. The V gene lost 5 bases and the J gene lost 8 bases, with 7 bases spanning the gap. The CDR3 region is CASSVLDEQFF. The CDR3, as DNA: TGTGCCAGCAGCGTATTAGATGAGCAGTTCTTC.

The J gene is TRBJ2-5, the V gene TRBV27; 10 nucleotides align to TRBD2. V shed 3 bases and J 5 bases; nucleotides not matched to a gene: 6. From germline, CDR1 is MNHEY and CDR2 SMNVEV (reference sequence). CDR3 size: 15 residues. The CDR3 region has the DNA TGTGCCAGCAGTTTTAGCGGGAGGAGTGGGGAGACCCAGTACTTC. As protein: CASSFSGRSGETQYF.

The chain employs TRBV29-1 and TRBJ2-1; possible D gene TRBD2, 6 bases. From germline, CDR1 is SQVTM and CDR2 ANQGSEA. Trimming took 7 bases from V and 0 from J, leaving 10 bases between them. There are 13 residues in the CDR3. In nucleotides, the CDR3 is TGCAGCGCCGGTAGCGGCTCCTACAATGAGCAGTTCTTC. Protein: CSAGSGSYNEQFF.

This rearrangement joins TRBV19 to TRBJ1-1, with TRBD1 identical over 8 bases. CDR1 is LNHDA and CDR2 is SQIVND in the germline V gene (reference sequence). After removal of 1 base from V and 11 bases from J, the junction contained 6 bases not matched to a gene. This CDR3 region has 13 residues. The CDR3: CASSIVGTGGAFF. In nucleotides, the CDR3 is TGTGCCAGTAGTATAGTCGGGACAGGTGGGGCTTTCTTT.

This clone was seen only a few times. The V call is TRBV4-1, the J call TRBJ2-7; TRBD2 might be the D (5 bases). V was clipped by 4 bases and J by 1 base, with 8 bases between them. Per the germline V gene, CDR1 is MGHRA and CDR2 is YSYEKL. This CDR3 has 13 residues. For the CDR3, the DNA is TGCGCCAGCAGCCGAGGGAGTTCCTACGAGCAGTACTTC. This sequence encodes CASSRGSSYEQYF.

This clone was observed a handful of times. This sequence joins TRBV6-6 and TRBJ2-1, with TRBD1 identical over 8 bases. The ends lost 6 bases at V and 6 bases at J; junction bases unmatched: 10. In germline, CDR1 is MNHNY, CDR2 SVGAGI (reference sequence). The CDR3 spans 15 residues. Here the CDR3 reads CASRLAGTGFNEQFF. DNA of the CDR3: TGTGCCAGCAGATTAGCCGGGACAGGTTTCAATGAGCAGTTCTTC.

The chain uses TRBV28 and TRBJ1-2; D unclear. V lost 5 bases and J lost 5, with 18 bases in between. Germline V gives CDR1 MDHEN, CDR2 SYDVKM. This CDR3 is 15 amino acids long. The CDR3 nucleotides read TGTGCCAGCAGTCCCCCGGCAGGAACCTTTTATGGCTACACCTTC. Protein sequence: CASSPPAGTFYGYTF.

This clone was seen once. V and J are TRBV4-3 and TRBJ2-7; 10 bases match TRBD1. The ends lost 1 base at V and 3 bases at J; junction bases unmatched: 3. The CDR3 extends over 15 amino acids. CDR1 and CDR2 from the germline V gene are LGHNA and YSLEER. In DNA, the CDR3 is TGCGCCAGCAGCCAAGGAGGACAGGGGGGCTACGAGCAGTACTTC. It yields the protein CASSQGGQGGYEQYF.

The CDR3 sequence: CASSLGGERTTDTQYF. CDR3 nucleotide sequence: TGTGCCAGCAGCTTAGGGGGCGAGCGGACCACAGATACGCAGTATTTT. The rearrangement links TRBV13 to TRBJ2-3; maybe TRBD2 (5 bases). Trimming left V 0 bases short and J 2 bases short, with 12 bases between. There are 16 residues in the CDR3. In germline, CDR1 is PRHDT, CDR2 FYEKMQ (reference sequence).

This chain joins TRBV7-6 and TRBJ2-5; 10 bases match TRBD2. This CDR3 is 19 amino acids long. CDR1 is SGHVS and CDR2 is FNYEAQ in the germline V gene. V shed 1 base and J 4 bases; nucleotides not matched to a gene: 15. CDR3 DNA sequence: TGTGCCAGCAGCTTAGACGCGGGACTAGCGCGGGCGGAGGGAGAGACCCAGTACTTC. It is translated as CASSLDAGLARAEGETQYF.

The chain links TRBV7-8 to TRBJ1-2; the D gene is possibly TRBD1 (5 bases). The CDR3 is 13 amino acids. The germline V gene encodes CDR1 SGHVS and CDR2 FQNEAQ. Trimming stripped 5 bases from V and 2 bases from J, with 9 bases between. The CDR3 spells CASSPDSNYGYTF. The CDR3 coding sequence is TGTGCCAGCAGCCCAGACAGCAACTATGGCTACACCTTC.

The chain joins TRBV7-2 to TRBJ2-7, with 12 nucleotides matching TRBD2. Germline V CDR1 and CDR2: SGHTA, FQGNSA. The CDR3 contains 15 residues. V lost 4 bases, J lost 4 bases, and 5 bases stayed unmatched. The CDR3 DNA follows: TGTGCCAGCAGCTCCTCCGGACTAGCGGGATACGAGCAGTACTTC. It encodes CASSSSGLAGYEQYF.

This clone was counted once. The chain joins TRBV11-3 to TRBJ1-2; possibly TRBD1 for D (6 bases). The CDR3 spans 15 residues. Trimming removed 1 base from V and 6 bases from J, with 15 bases in between. Germline V gene sequence: CDR1 SGHNT, CDR2 YENEEA. This chain's CDR3 is CASSLAWGTRHGYTF. CDR3 bases: TGTGCCAGCAGCTTAGCCTGGGGGACACGTCATGGCTACACCTTC.

The CDR3 DNA reads TGTGCCAGCAGCCAAGGGCTAGTCCCAAACACCGGGGAGCTGTTTTTT. It yields the protein CASSQGLVPNTGELFF. The chain uses TRBV3-1 (or the pseudogene TRBV3-2) and TRBJ2-2; D is uncertain. The V and J ends lost 1 base and 2 bases respectively, with 11 bases between them. Germline-derived CDR1 and CDR2 are LGHDT and YNNKEL (reference sequence). This CDR3 is 16 amino acids long.

This clone appeared a single time. The J gene is TRBJ1-2, the V gene TRBV6-2 or TRBV6-3; D is undetermined. In germline, CDR1 is MNHEY, CDR2 SVGEGT. The V end was cut by 5 bases, the J end by 4 bases, with 8 bases between. This CDR3 is 12 amino acids long. The CDR3 protein is CASSDNSYGYTF. In nucleotides, the CDR3 is TGTGCCAGCAGTGACAACAGCTATGGCTACACCTTC.

The chain recombines TRBV5-1 with TRBJ2-7, with 10 nucleotides matching TRBD1. The junction had 5 bases not matched to a gene; V was cut back by 1 base and J by 4 bases. CDR3 length equals 15 residues. Germline V lookup: CDR1 SGHRS, CDR2 YFSETQ. The CDR3 bases are TGCGCCAGCAGCTTGAGAGGGACAGGGGTGTACGAGCAGTACTTC. Its translation is CASSLRGTGVYEQYF. Complete variable domain (other parts from reference TRBV5-1 and TRBJ2-7): KAGVTQTPRYLIKTRGQQVTLSCSPISGHRSVSWYQQTPGQGLQFLFEYFSETQRNKGNFPGRFSGRQFSNSRSEMNVSTLELGDSALYLCASSLRGTGVYEQYFGPGTRLTVT.

In this sample, this clone turned up a few times. The chain carries TRBV3-1 (or the pseudogene TRBV3-2) and TRBJ1-1, with a weak D call TRBD1 (5 bases). Trimming pared 0 bases from V and 11 bases from J, leaving 13 bases between. CDR3 length: 13 residues. Germline CDR1 and CDR2: LGHDT and YNNKEL (reference sequence). CDR3 in amino acids: CASSQDPWQGAFF. The CDR3 DNA sequence: TGTGCCAGCAGCCAAGATCCCTGGCAGGGCGCTTTCTTT.

This clone has just a few counts. The chain has TRBV27 and TRBJ1-5; no clear D gene. Per germline, CDR1 MNHEY and CDR2 SMNVEV (reference sequence). This CDR3 has 15 residues. The V and J ends lost 5 bases and 4 bases respectively, with 15 bases between them. In DNA form, the CDR3 reads TGTGCCAGCAGTCCCAACGGGGTCTTGAATCAGCCCCAGCATTTT. This sequence encodes CASSPNGVLNQPQHF.

This rearrangement joins TRBV11-3 to TRBJ2-1; 8 nucleotides agree with TRBD2. The germline gives CDR1 SGHNT, CDR2 YENEEA. This CDR3 is built from 16 residues. V shed 5 bases, J shed 6 bases, and the junction held 12 bases outside the gene matches. The CDR3 coding sequence is TGTGCCAGCAGCCAAGGGGGGACTAGGGGATCCAATGAGCAGTTCTTC. Residues: CASSQGGTRGSNEQFF.

This sequence joins TRBV5-1 and TRBJ2-5; 8 bases align to TRBD2. The V segment lost 4 bases and the J segment 1 base; nucleotides outside the gene matches: 12. This CDR3 comprises 17 residues. CDR1 and CDR2 (germline): SGHRS, YFSETQ. DNA of the CDR3: TGCGCCAGCAGCACTCTTCGGGAGGGTCGCCCCCAAGAGACCCAGTACTTC. This gives the protein CASSTLREGRPQETQYF.

The chain joins TRBV4-2 to TRBJ2-7, with unresolved D. This CDR3 contains 12 residues. Trimming pared 1 base from V and 3 bases from J, leaving 4 bases between. Germline assignment: CDR1 LGHNA and CDR2 YNFKEQ. CDR3 residues: CASSQVVYEQYF. The CDR3 DNA is TGTGCCAGCAGCCAAGTCGTCTACGAGCAGTACTTC.

This rearrangement joins TRBV19 to TRBJ2-1; the match to TRBD2 covers 10 bases. The CDR3 has 14 amino acids. The germline V gene has CDR1 LNHDA and CDR2 SQIVND (reference sequence). Trimming cost V 1 base and J 8 bases; bases outside gene matches: 2. The CDR3 sequence: CASSIALAGDEQFF. The CDR3 DNA sequence: TGTGCCAGTAGTATAGCCCTAGCGGGAGATGAGCAGTTCTTC.

The rearrangement links TRBV4-2 to TRBJ2-4, with TRBD2 matching 9 bases. The CDR3 runs 16 residues. Trimming at V came to 0 bases and at J to 7 bases, leaving 7 bases not matched to a gene. CDR1 is LGHNA and CDR2 is YNFKEQ in the germline V gene. CDR3: CASSQDSGSGRNIQYF. CDR3 coding DNA: TGTGCCAGCAGCCAAGATAGCGGGAGTGGGAGGAACATTCAGTACTTC.

The chain combines TRBV7-9 with TRBJ1-6; no definite D call. The germline CDR1 and CDR2 sequences are SEHNR and FQNEAQ (reference sequence). V was cut by 4 bases and J by 8 bases, with 12 bases left in between. This CDR3 is built from 14 residues. The DNA for the CDR3 is TGTGCCAGCAGCTCCGACACGTCCTATTCACCCCTCCACTTT. Residues: CASSSDTSYSPLHF.

The chain recombines TRBV20-1 with TRBJ2-7; 8 bases are shared with TRBD1. Germline V gene data show CDR1 as DFQATT and CDR2 as SNEGSKA (reference sequence). The CDR3 contains 14 residues. Trimming cost V 3 bases and J 3 bases; bases outside gene matches: 7. The CDR3 DNA sequence: TGCAGTGCTAGTGGTGGACAGGGAATCTACGAGCAGTACTTC. It yields the protein CSASGGQGIYEQYF.

This clone was detected only a few times. The V and J genes are TRBV9 and TRBJ1-6, with D unresolved. V lost 6 bases, J lost 7 bases, and 11 bases lay in between. The length of the CDR3 is 13 residues. Germline lookup yields CDR1 SGDLS and CDR2 YYNGEE. This CDR3 is CASTLTANSPLHF. The CDR3 DNA is TGTGCCAGCACGCTCACAGCAAATTCACCCCTCCACTTT.